The present T cell receptor beta chain was sequenced within a study of control samples from healthy donors and cancer patients (TCRdb year 2020). Libraries were prepared through the immunoSEQ multiplex PCR assay. TCRdb obtained this table from immuneACCESS and retained in-frame rearrangements with V and J assigned. These tables miss some clones; where compared with another copy, unresolved V genes account for less than half of the shortfall, and the remainder is unexplained. The sample profile shows some 65,000 clones; around four fifths of them were found once. Of the sample, about 3% falls within the top ten clones. As encoded in the germline V gene, CDR1 is SGDLS while CDR2 is YYNGEE. Taken from cysteine to phenylalanine, the CDR3 has 13 residues. CDR3 DNA only is kept here, 39 bases in frame from base 1. Between the V and J ends, shortened by 4 bases and 4 bases respectively, the junction contains 11 bases.

Comment on this clone: Its antigen remains undetermined. No much larger clone is present one base from it, and per-base qualities are unavailable.

The chain is encoded by TRBV9 joined to TRBJ1-2, and TRBD1 may be the D gene, going by 6 matching bases. The source material was PBMCs. This clonotype originated in a woman between 45 and 65 years old with lung cancer. This receptor carries the CDR3 CASSSQGFYGYTF. The nucleotide sequence is TGTGCCAGCAGCTCACAGGGCTTCTATGGCTACACCTTC.